The 30 T cell receptor beta chains listed next were all sequenced from one sample in a study of read filtering for tumor transcriptome and immune sequencing. This library used roughly 430 ng RNA and molecular barcoded adaptors spanning alpha/delta and beta/gamma chains. Using its own MiXCR run on the reads, TCRdb lists one record per CDR3 protein. The data hold roughly 59,000 distinct CDR3 sequences, with around a fifth observed a single time. The specimen sequenced was a population of CD138-negative cells sorted from bone marrow. These receptor sequences come from a donor at least 40 years old with multiple myeloma.

Many counts were recorded for this clonotype. V usage is TRBV20-1 and J usage is TRBJ2-2, with 9 positions matching TRBD2. CDR1 DFQATT and CDR2 SNEGSKA come from the germline V gene (reference sequence). V was pared by 0 bases and J by 0 bases, with 5 bases of the junction left unmatched. CDR3 size: 17 residues. The CDR3 DNA follows: TGCAGTGCTAGAGAGGGAGCGGGGGGAGCGAACACCGGGGAGCTGTTTTTT. Protein product: CSAREGAGGANTGELFF.

This clonotype showed up many times. V usage is TRBV6-2 or TRBV6-3 and J usage is TRBJ2-4; TRBD1 might be the D (6 bases). The germline gives CDR1 MNHEY, CDR2 SVGEGT. Trimming removed 5 bases at V and 0 bases at J, with 11 bases between. The CDR3 sequence is 15 residues long. The DNA for the CDR3 is TGTGCCAGCAGTCAGGGGAACGTAGCCAAAAACATTCAGTACTTC. It is translated as CASSQGNVAKNIQYF.

This clonotype was seen ten or more times. The chain employs TRBV29-1 and TRBJ2-3; 10 nucleotides align to TRBD1. This CDR3 region has 13 residues. Trimming removed 2 bases from V and 6 bases from J; junction bases left unmatched: 2. Germline V lookup: CDR1 SQVTM, CDR2 ANQGSEA. CDR3 amino acids: CSVEKTGGDTQYF. The CDR3 DNA reads TGCAGCGTTGAAAAGACAGGGGGCGATACGCAGTATTTT.

At least ten counts were recorded for this clonotype. The chain joins TRBV27 to TRBJ2-7; D remains unclear. The CDR3 runs 11 residues. V lost 5 bases and J lost 7, with 9 bases in between. The germline gives CDR1 MNHEY, CDR2 SMNVEV (reference sequence). CDR3 protein: CASSEGREQYF. The DNA of the CDR3 is TGTGCCAGCAGTGAAGGCAGAGAGCAGTACTTC.

Remarks on this clonotype: The junction differs from germline at one of its ends, possibly a read error. The rearrangement joins TRBV2 to TRBJ2-3; D is possibly TRBD1 (5 bases). The germline gives CDR1 SNHLY, CDR2 FYNNEI. This CDR3 contains 13 residues. Written as DNA, the CDR3 is TGTGCCGGCAGCGTAGAGGACATCCATACGCAGTATTTT. Its translation is CAGSVEDIHTQYF.

This clonotype was seen at least ten times. The chain couples TRBV12-3 or TRBV12-4 to TRBJ2-2, with 8 bases identical to TRBD2. This CDR3 contains 15 residues. The V and J ends lost 3 bases and 5 bases, in that order; junction bases with no gene match: 5. The CDR3 reads CASSLSGSWTGELFF. CDR3 bases: TGTGCCAGCAGTTTGAGCGGGAGCTGGACCGGGGAGCTGTTTTTT.

This sequence joins TRBV3-1 and TRBJ2-7; TRBD1 matches at 9 bases. Germline-derived CDR1 and CDR2 are LGHDT and YNNKEL (reference sequence). Germline trimming cut 0 bases from V and 3 bases from J; bases unmatched to any gene: 6. The length of the CDR3 is 16 residues. CDR3 DNA sequence: TGTGCCAGCAGCCAAGATATAGGACAGGGGTTCTACGAGCAGTACTTC. Its translation: CASSQDIGQGFYEQYF.

This clonotype has ten or more counts. The chain links TRBV20-1 to TRBJ2-2, with D unresolved. CDR1 and CDR2 (germline): DFQATT, SNEGSKA (reference sequence). The length of the CDR3 is 13 residues. V shed 6 bases and J shed 0 bases, with 8 bases lying between them. The CDR3 region has the DNA TGCAGTGCGAAGAAAACGAACACCGGGGAGCTGTTTTTT. Its protein is CSAKKTNTGELFF.

This clonotype was counted many times. The genes are TRBV7-2 and TRBJ1-1; D gene uncertain. Trimming removed 4 bases at V and 4 bases at J, with 13 bases between. Germline V gene data show CDR1 as SGHTA and CDR2 as FQGNSA. This CDR3 has 14 amino acids. This CDR3 reads CASSYSEGGTEAFF. CDR3 DNA sequence: TGTGCCAGCAGCTACTCCGAGGGCGGCACTGAAGCTTTCTTT. The full variable domain, in which reference TRBV7-2 and TRBJ1-1 provide the parts outside the CDR3, is GAGVSQSPSNKVTEKGKDVELRCDPISGHTALYWYRQSLGQGLEFLIYFQGNSAPDKSGLPSDRFSAERTGGSVSTLTIQRTQQEDSAVYLCASSYSEGGTEAFFGQGTRLTVV.

With respect to this clonotype: A clone one base away is much larger, so this may be a read error. This chain connects TRBV5-1 to TRBJ2-5; maybe TRBD1 (6 bases). There are 15 residues in the CDR3. Trimming pared 0 bases from V and 9 bases from J, leaving 18 bases between. Germline CDR1 is SGHRS and CDR2 is YFSETQ. The CDR3 DNA sequence: TGCGCCAGCAGCTTGGAGGGCCAGGGGTTCGAGGCCCAGTACTTC. Translation gives CASSLEGQGFEAQYF. Supplemented by reference TRBV5-1 and TRBJ2-5, the full variable domain reads KAGVTQTPRYLIKTRGQQVTLSCSPISGHRSVSWYQQTPGQGLQFLFEYFSETQRNKGNFPGRFSGRQFSNSRSEMNVSTLELGDSALYLCASSLEGQGFEAQYFGPGTRLLVL.

The chain links TRBV28 to TRBJ1-4, with D unclear. The CDR3 sequence is 12 residues long. V lost 6 bases and J 4 bases, leaving 6 bases between the germline ends. The V gene's germline CDR1 is MDHEN and CDR2 SYDVKM. The CDR3 spells CASRGVNEKLFF. CDR3 coding DNA: TGTGCCAGCAGAGGTGTTAATGAAAAACTGTTTTTT.

This clonotype has a handful of counts. Sequence at one end of the junction differs from germline and may be a read error. This rearrangement joins TRBV28 to TRBJ2-7; 7 nucleotides match TRBD2. Germline lookup yields CDR1 MDHEN and CDR2 SYDVKM. This CDR3 has 16 residues. The DNA for the CDR3 is TGTGCCAGCACCTCGGGAAGCGGGAAGAATCACTACGAGCAGCACTTC. It specifies CASTSGSGKNHYEQHF. The whole variable domain, filled in from reference TRBV28 and TRBJ2-7, reads DVKVTQSSRYLVKRTGEKVFLECVQDMDHENMFWYRQDPGLGLRLIYFSYDVKMKEKGDIPEGYSVSREKKERFSLILESASTNQTSMYLCASTSGSGKNHYEQHFGPGTRLTVT.

A word on this clonotype: This sequence is one base from a far larger clone and is likely a read error. The V call is TRBV7-2, the J call TRBJ2-1; D not certain. The CDR3 loop spans 14 amino acids. CDR1 and CDR2 from the germline V gene are SGHTA and FQGNSA. This chain's CDR3 is CASSPRVNYYEQFF. CDR3 nucleotides: TGTGCCAGCAGTCCACGCGTTAACTACTATGAGCAGTTCTTC. The full variable domain, in which reference TRBV7-2 and TRBJ2-1 provide the parts outside the CDR3, is GAGVSQSPSNKVTEKGKDVELRCDPISGHTALYWYRQSLGQGLEFLIYFQGNSAPDKSGLPSDRFSAERTGGSVSTLTIQRTQQEDSAVYLCASSPRVNYYEQFFGPGTRLTVL.

This clonotype was seen ten or more times. The chain combines TRBV30 with TRBJ2-7; 7 nucleotides line up with TRBD1. Germline CDR1 and CDR2: GTSNPN and SVGIG (reference sequence). The CDR3 contains 14 residues. The V segment lost 0 bases and the J segment 4 bases; nucleotides outside the gene matches: 6. CDR3 protein: CAWSVLGTAYEQYF. The CDR3 region has the DNA TGTGCCTGGAGTGTACTTGGGACAGCTTACGAGCAGTACTTC.

This clonotype came up many times. The genes are TRBV12-3 or TRBV12-4 and TRBJ2-5, with D uncertain. The CDR3 has 14 residues. Trimming pared 1 base from V and 4 bases from J, leaving 10 bases between. The CDR3 DNA follows: TGTGCCAGCAGTTTAGTGGGTAGGGTAGAGACCCAGTACTTC. Translation gives CASSLVGRVETQYF.

This clonotype has a count of ten or more. The rearrangement joins TRBV29-1 to TRBJ2-4; TRBD2 is a possible D gene (6 bases). The CDR3 loop spans 13 amino acids. V lost 6 bases and J lost 7, with 16 bases in between. The germline V gene encodes CDR1 SQVTM and CDR2 ANQGSEA. The DNA for the CDR3 is TGCAGCGTGGAGGGACGAGGTCTGAACATTCAGTACTTC. Its protein product is CSVEGRGLNIQYF.

On this clonotype itself: This may arise from a read error, as a much more abundant clone is one base away. The J gene is TRBJ2-3, the V gene TRBV5-1; TRBD2 aligns across 8 bases. Per germline, CDR1 SGHRS and CDR2 YFSETQ. Unmatched junction bases numbered 9, after V lost 4 bases and J lost 2 bases. This CDR3 region has 16 residues. CDR3 sequence: CASSQGLGVDTDTQYF. CDR3 nucleotide sequence: TGCGCCAGCAGCCAGGGACTAGGGGTGGACACAGATACGCAGTATTTT.

This clonotype was found many times. In DNA form, the CDR3 reads TGTGCCAGTAGTCCGGGGCGAGAAGAGACCCAGTACTTC. Translated: CASSPGREETQYF. The chain joins TRBV19 to TRBJ2-5; D possibly uses TRBD1 or TRBD2 (5 bases each). Trimming shortened V by 5 bases and J by 3 bases, and 10 bases separated the two germline ends. CDR1 is LNHDA and CDR2 is SQIVND in the germline V gene (reference sequence). The CDR3 contains 13 residues.

The sample holds many counts of this clonotype. Given the absence of the conserved phenylalanine or tryptophan at the CDR3 end, a read error is likely. V is TRBV7-8 and J is TRBJ2-3; TRBD2 aligns across 11 bases. Germline assignment: CDR1 SGHVS and CDR2 FQNEAQ. The J segment lost 0 bases and the V segment lost 1 base, leaving 3 bases of the junction unmatched. The length of the CDR3 is 17 residues. The CDR3 DNA follows: TGTGCCAGCAGCTTAGATAGGACTAGCGGGAGCACAGATACGCAGTATCTT. Translated: CASSLDRTSGSTDTQYL.

This clonotype came up many times. V gene TRBV20-1 combines with J gene TRBJ2-7; TRBD2 aligns across 9 bases. From germline, CDR1 is DFQATT and CDR2 SNEGSKA (reference sequence). Losses at the gene ends were 2 bases for V and 0 bases for J; bases not matched to a gene: 5. The CDR3 covers 15 residues. CDR3 sequence: CSARLAGLSSYEQYF. The CDR3 DNA is TGCAGTGCTAGACTAGCGGGGCTGAGCTCCTACGAGCAGTACTTC.

As to this clonotype: A much larger clone is a single base away; this may be a read error. V and J are TRBV29-1 and TRBJ2-7; tentatively, D is TRBD2 (5 bases). The CDR3 contains 15 residues. Germline lookup yields CDR1 SQVTM and CDR2 ANQGSEA. V was pared by 2 bases and J by 2 bases, with 16 bases between. DNA for the CDR3: TGCAGCGTTGAATCCGGACGGGAATGCACCTACGAGCAGTACTTC. Its translation is CSVESGRECTYEQYF.

The CDR3 loop is CSAQEVNRDFNEQFF. The CDR3 DNA reads TGCAGTGCTCAAGAAGTCAATCGGGATTTCAATGAGCAGTTCTTC. The chain has TRBV20-1 and TRBJ2-1; perhaps TRBD2 as D (5 bases). CDR3 size: 15 residues. Trimming removed 5 bases from V and 6 bases from J, with 20 bases in between. Germline values: CDR1 DFQATT, CDR2 SNEGSKA (reference sequence).

There are many counts of this clonotype. V and J are TRBV30 and TRBJ2-2; D is unresolved. V lost 1 base and J 7 bases, leaving 10 bases between the germline ends. The CDR3 extends over 13 amino acids. CDR1 and CDR2 from the germline V gene are GTSNPN and SVGIG (reference sequence). The CDR3 DNA follows: TGTGCCTGGAGTGGAGTTTGGGACGGGGAGCTGTTTTTT. Amino acid sequence: CAWSGVWDGELFF.

This clonotype was counted at least ten times. This sequence joins TRBV2 and TRBJ2-7; 11 nucleotides line up with TRBD2. Trimming at V came to 1 base and at J to 2 bases, leaving 4 bases not matched to a gene. This CDR3 contains 16 residues. CDR1 and CDR2 from the germline V gene are SNHLY and FYNNEI. The CDR3, as DNA: TGTGCCAGCAGTGAAGGGGCTAGCGGGGGGCCCTACGAGCAGTACTTC. Residues: CASSEGASGGPYEQYF.

This clonotype was recorded a few times. With a much larger clone just one base away, this may be a read error. The rearrangement joins TRBV5-1 to TRBJ1-6; D call uncertain. The CDR3 sequence is 15 residues long. The germline V gene encodes CDR1 SGHRS and CDR2 YFSETQ. This CDR3 is CASTLGLSYNSPPHF. The CDR3 DNA follows: TGCGCCAGCACTTTGGGCCTCTCCTATAATTCACCCCCCCACTTT.

This CDR3 is CASTQGHGQFF. The CDR3 DNA is TGTGCCAGCACCCAGGGTCATGGGCAGTTCTTC. The chain combines TRBV12-3 or TRBV12-4 with TRBJ2-1; a possible D gene is TRBD1 (5 bases). The CDR3 sequence is 11 residues long. V gave up 7 bases and J gave up 12 bases, with 13 bases separating them.

This clonotype came up many times. The chain joins TRBV29-1 to TRBJ2-7; the D call may be TRBD1 or TRBD2 (6 bases each). The germline V gene encodes CDR1 SQVTM and CDR2 ANQGSEA. The CDR3 is 14 residues long. Trimming stripped 4 bases from V and 5 bases from J, with 18 bases between. CDR3 region: CSVGSLEGDHEQYF. The CDR3 nucleotides are TGCAGCGTTGGATCTTTGGAGGGGGACCACGAGCAGTACTTC.

This clonotype was counted only a few times. This CDR3 is CASSQSGGGRGRGEQYF. The DNA of the CDR3 is TGCGCCAGCAGCCAAAGTGGAGGGGGCAGGGGCCGGGGCGAGCAGTACTTC. The chain is built from TRBV4-1 and TRBJ2-7; D might be TRBD1 (7 bases). This CDR3 contains 17 residues. Trimming left V 2 bases short and J 6 bases short, with 23 bases between. CDR1 and CDR2 from the germline V gene are MGHRA and YSYEKL.

Notes on this clonotype: This may come from a read error, since a much larger clone is one base off. The gene calls are TRBV14 and TRBJ1-2; no firm D call. Trimming removed 4 bases from V and 0 bases from J, with 6 bases in between. Germline-derived CDR1 and CDR2 are SGHDN and FVKESK. The CDR3 sequence is 13 residues long. For the CDR3, the DNA is TGTGCCAGCAGCCTCGTCACTAACTATGGCTACACCTTC. Amino acid sequence: CASSLVTNYGYTF.

This sequence joins TRBV6-6 and TRBJ1-2; TRBD1 might be the D (6 bases). Trimming took 9 bases from V and 12 from J, leaving 20 bases between them. The germline V gene has CDR1 MNHNY and CDR2 SVGAGI (reference sequence). The CDR3 is 12 amino acids. The CDR3 nucleotides read TGTGCCAGTTCCACCGGGACCAGGGGCCACACCTTC. Translated, it gives CASSTGTRGHTF.